This entry lists 4 T cell receptor beta chains sequenced from one sample in a study of CD4 T cells in relation to SARS-CoV-2 and coronaviruses. The antigens of these receptors remain unknown. Method: immunoSEQ multiplex PCR; TCRdb's copy keeps in-frame clones and lacks some. Found here are about 18,000 clones, about 80% of them singletons; the top ten hold around 28%. Unexposed donor CD4+ T cells date from about 2011-2019, before the COVID-19 pandemic. The cells were cultured for over eight days before CD4+ T cells were isolated. The specimen was CD4+ T cells from PBMCs, cultured in vitro. The receptors stem from a human donor in good health.

The rearrangement joins TRBV7-9 to TRBJ1-1; D is uncertain. The germline CDR1 and CDR2 sequences are SEHNR and FQNEAQ (reference sequence). This CDR3 is built from 15 residues. The germline V and J ends were trimmed by 5 bases and 0 bases, with 13 bases remaining between them. CDR3 in DNA: TGTGCCAGCAGCCGCCGCGGGCGGTTGAACACTGAAGCTTTCTTT. Translated: CASSRRGRLNTEAFF.

There are a few counts of this clone. J is TRBJ2-2 and V is TRBV5-1; no clear D gene. V dropped 4 bases and J dropped 7 bases, with 20 bases sitting between them. Germline V gives CDR1 SGHRS, CDR2 YFSETQ. The CDR3 sequence is 16 residues long. The CDR3 is CASSPGRGRFVGELFF. CDR3 coding DNA: TGCGCCAGCAGCCCCGGACGAGGACGGTTTGTCGGGGAGCTGTTTTTT. The whole variable domain, filled in from reference TRBV5-1 and TRBJ2-2, reads KAGVTQTPRYLIKTRGQQVTLSCSPISGHRSVSWYQQTPGQGLQFLFEYFSETQRNKGNFPGRFSGRQFSNSRSEMNVSTLELGDSALYLCASSPGRGRFVGELFFGEGSRLTVL.

This chain joins TRBV29-1 and TRBJ1-2, with D possibly being TRBD1 (5 bases). Trimming pared 1 base from V and 5 bases from J, leaving 11 bases between. Germline V gene data show CDR1 as SQVTM and CDR2 as ANQGSEA. The CDR3 has 13 amino acids. For the CDR3, the DNA is TGCAGCGTTGAAGGGCGGGGGATATATGGCTACACCTTC. This encodes CSVEGRGIYGYTF.

The V gene is TRBV25-1, the J gene TRBJ2-7, with 9 bases matching TRBD1. This CDR3 region has 16 residues. Germline loops: CDR1 MGHDK, CDR2 SYGVNS. J gave up 4 bases and V 1 base, and 8 bases lay outside the gene matches. In DNA form, the CDR3 reads TGTGCCAGCAGTGAATTTACAGGGGGCGCGCGGTACGAGCAGTACTTC. Translation gives CASSEFTGGARYEQYF.